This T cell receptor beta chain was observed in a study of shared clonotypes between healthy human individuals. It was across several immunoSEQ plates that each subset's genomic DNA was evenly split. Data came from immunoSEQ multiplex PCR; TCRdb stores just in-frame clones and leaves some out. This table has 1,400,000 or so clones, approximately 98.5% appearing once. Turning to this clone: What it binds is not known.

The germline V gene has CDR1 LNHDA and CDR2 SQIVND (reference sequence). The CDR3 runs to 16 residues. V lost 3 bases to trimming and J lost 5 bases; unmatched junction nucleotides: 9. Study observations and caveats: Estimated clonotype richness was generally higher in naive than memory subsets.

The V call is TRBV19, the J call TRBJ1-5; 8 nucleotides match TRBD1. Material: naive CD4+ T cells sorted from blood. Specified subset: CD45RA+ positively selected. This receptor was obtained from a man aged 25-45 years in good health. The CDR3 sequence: CASSMRDRIGDQPQHF. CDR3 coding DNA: TGTGCCAGTAGTATGCGGGACAGGATCGGCGATCAGCCCCAGCATTTT.